Presented here are 20 T cell receptor beta chains from one specimen sequenced in a study of blood T cell repertoires in COVID-19. The protocol was immunoSEQ multiplex PCR, while the TCRdb copy is restricted to in-frame clones and leaves out a portion. The sample lists 200,000 to 300,000 clones, 75% to 90% occurring once. The sample taken for sequencing was peripheral blood. The receptors were sampled from a human donor in a cohort sampled during active COVID-19.

The chain is built from TRBV19 and TRBJ1-3; TRBD1 is a possible D gene (5 bases). This CDR3 has 17 residues. Germline CDR1 reads LNHDA; CDR2 reads SQIVND (reference sequence). V lost 7 bases and J 2 bases, leaving 21 bases between the germline ends. Here the CDR3 reads CASISQDRGRTGNTIYF. The CDR3 DNA reads TGTGCCAGTATATCACAGGACCGGGGGAGAACTGGAAACACCATATATTTT.

The rearrangement joins TRBV11-2 to TRBJ2-7; no definite D call. V gave up 5 bases and J gave up 6 bases, with 8 bases separating them. Germline V gene data show CDR1 as SGHAT and CDR2 as FQNNGV. The CDR3 spans 11 residues. The CDR3 region is CASSLAAEQYF. CDR3 bases: TGTGCCAGCAGCCTGGCGGCCGAGCAGTACTTC.

This clone was observed once. The CDR3 is CASSNGAGPTYEQYF. CDR3 nucleotides: TGCGCCAGCAGTAATGGTGCGGGACCTACCTACGAGCAGTACTTC. The chain has TRBV5-1 and TRBJ2-7; TRBD2 might be the D (6 bases). This CDR3 comprises 15 residues. V lost 5 bases and J lost 2, with 17 bases in between. CDR1 is SGHRS, CDR2 YFSETQ, per germline.

The gene calls are TRBV5-4 and TRBJ2-7, with TRBD2 matching over 9 bases. Germline CDR1 is SGHNT and CDR2 is YYREEE (reference sequence). The CDR3 totals 17 residues. The J segment lost 7 bases and the V segment lost 3 bases, leaving 17 bases of the junction unmatched. The CDR3 here is CASSYRRLGAGGWEQYF. In nucleotides, the CDR3 is TGTGCCAGCAGCTACCGCCGGCTGGGAGCGGGGGGTTGGGAGCAGTACTTC.

This chain connects TRBV4-1 to TRBJ1-2, with 11 bases fitting TRBD1. The ends lost 1 base at V and 3 bases at J; junction bases unmatched: 7. Germline V lookup: CDR1 MGHRA, CDR2 YSYEKL. The CDR3 spans 17 residues. CDR3 in amino acids: CASSQGTGGYQDYGYTF. The CDR3 DNA reads TGCGCCAGCAGCCAAGGGACAGGGGGCTATCAGGACTATGGCTACACCTTC.

The V call is TRBV28, the J call TRBJ2-5; possible D gene TRBD2, 7 bases. Germline CDR1 and CDR2: MDHEN and SYDVKM. Trimming shortened V by 6 bases and J by 4 bases, and 15 bases separated the two germline ends. There are 14 residues in the CDR3. CDR3 nucleotides: TGTGCCAGCAGGGAGGGGGGGGCAACAGAGACCCAGTACTTC. It specifies CASREGGATETQYF.

This clone is a singleton in its sample. The rearrangement links TRBV23-1 to TRBJ2-6; 7 bases are shared with TRBD1. TRBV23-1 is recorded as an ORF, its role being uncertain. Trimming at V came to 0 bases and at J to 0 bases, leaving 8 bases not matched to a gene. This CDR3 is built from 19 residues. CDR3 nucleotide sequence: TGCGCCAGCAGTCAATCGTACGACAGGGCGAGCTCTGGGGCCAACGTCCTGACTTTC. Translation: CASSQSYDRASSGANVLTF.

V usage is TRBV9 and J usage is TRBJ2-5; TRBD1 is a possible D gene (6 bases). This CDR3 is built from 16 residues. Germline assignment: CDR1 SGDLS and CDR2 YYNGEE. V was pared by 4 bases and J by 2 bases, with 18 bases between. The CDR3 DNA is TGTGCCAGCAGCCCCCCTATCGACAGGCCTCAAGAGACCCAGTACTTC. This gives the protein CASSPPIDRPQETQYF.

This rearrangement joins TRBV2 to TRBJ2-2; maybe TRBD2 (6 bases). Trimming removed 0 bases at V and 1 base at J, with 15 bases between. This CDR3 is 18 amino acids long. From germline, CDR1 is SNHLY and CDR2 FYNNEI. The CDR3 loop is CASSEAKGLRQNTGELFF. CDR3 DNA sequence: TGTGCCAGCAGTGAAGCAAAGGGACTCAGGCAGAACACCGGGGAGCTGTTTTTT.

The chain employs TRBV4-3 and TRBJ1-2; unclear D gene. V lost 3 bases to trimming and J lost 11 bases, with 22 bases between them. Per the germline V gene, CDR1 is LGHNA and CDR2 is YSLEER. This CDR3 is 15 amino acids long. The chain's CDR3 is CASSQTPGTGLRYTF. The CDR3 coding sequence is TGCGCCAGCAGCCAGACTCCGGGAACCGGTTTGAGGTACACCTTC.

The rearrangement joins TRBV6-5 to TRBJ2-5; 9 bases map to TRBD2. The V segment lost 0 bases and the J segment 2 bases; nucleotides outside the gene matches: 1. Germline V lookup: CDR1 MNHEY, CDR2 SVGAGI. The CDR3 loop spans 15 amino acids. For the CDR3, the DNA is TGTGCCAGCAGTTACTCTAGCGGGGGACAAGAGACCCAGTACTTC. It translates to CASSYSSGGQETQYF.

A few counts support this clone. This chain connects TRBV19 to TRBJ2-7; TRBD2 might be the D (6 bases). The ends were cut back, 5 bases at V and 3 bases at J, with 8 bases in the middle. The CDR3 loop spans 12 amino acids. In germline, CDR1 is LNHDA, CDR2 SQIVND (reference sequence). The CDR3 DNA is TGTGCCAGTAGTGACGGGGGCTACGAGCAGTACTTC. This sequence encodes CASSDGGYEQYF.

This chain uses TRBV18 with TRBJ1-1; D ambiguous. Germline V gene data show CDR1 as KGHSH and CDR2 as LQKENI. V was pared by 1 base and J by 1 base, with 7 bases between. This CDR3 is 14 amino acids long. The DNA of the CDR3 is TGTGCCAGCTCACCACAGCCAACGAACACTGAAGCTTTCTTT. Translating it yields CASSPQPTNTEAFF.

The chain employs TRBV11-2 and TRBJ1-1; D not certain. The V end lost 3 bases, the J end lost 2 bases, and 13 bases lay between the germline ends. The CDR3 covers 15 residues. The germline V gene has CDR1 SGHAT and CDR2 FQNNGV. The CDR3 protein is CASSFKWPYNTEAFF. CDR3 DNA sequence: TGTGCCAGCAGCTTTAAGTGGCCATACAACACTGAAGCTTTCTTT.

V usage is TRBV13 and J usage is TRBJ1-3; TRBD1 matches 8 bases. This CDR3 is 16 amino acids long. Germline V lookup: CDR1 PRHDT, CDR2 FYEKMQ (reference sequence). V was pared by 0 bases and J by 2 bases, with 3 bases of the junction left unmatched. The CDR3 sequence: CASSLGDRVPGNTIYF. The CDR3 coding sequence is TGTGCCAGCAGCTTAGGGGACAGGGTCCCTGGAAACACCATATATTTT.

The chain employs TRBV15 and TRBJ2-3; perhaps TRBD1 as D (6 bases). Germline assignment: CDR1 LNHNV and CDR2 YYDKDF (reference sequence). Trimming cost V 1 base and J 4 bases, with 21 bases left between them. The CDR3 has 18 amino acids. DNA of the CDR3: TGTGCCACCAGCAGAGGCCCCCCCGGGACCAGGGGCCCAGATACGCAGTATTTT. Translated: CATSRGPPGTRGPDTQYF.

The chain recombines TRBV2 with TRBJ1-1, with D tentatively TRBD1 (5 bases). The V and J ends lost 7 bases and 1 base respectively, with 16 bases between them. This CDR3 spans 15 amino acids. Germline V lookup: CDR1 SNHLY, CDR2 FYNNEI. The DNA for the CDR3 is TGTGCCAGCACCTACACCACAGGACAGAACACTGAAGCTTTCTTT. This translates into CASTYTTGQNTEAFF.

Note on this clone: At one of its ends the junction is not consistent with the germline gene, which may arise from a read error. The J gene is TRBJ2-1, the V gene TRBV6-5; the D gene is possibly TRBD1 (7 bases). Germline CDR1 reads MNHEY; CDR2 reads SVGAGI. The CDR3 sequence is 15 residues long. CDR3 in amino acids: CASSYSAQGGYEQFF. The CDR3 nucleotides read TGTGCCAGCAGTTACTCAGCGCAGGGGGGATATGAGCAATTCTTC.

This clone has a single count. For the CDR3, the DNA is TGTGCCAGCAACGACCCGGGGGTAGCGGGAGATGATGAGCAGTTCTTC. The encoded protein is CASNDPGVAGDDEQFF. The J gene is TRBJ2-1, the V gene TRBV2, with 9 bases lining up with TRBD2. CDR1 and CDR2 from the germline V gene are SNHLY and FYNNEI. The V segment lost 7 bases and the J segment 8 bases; nucleotides outside the gene matches: 15. This CDR3 is built from 16 residues.

The chain has TRBV4-2 and TRBJ2-3; 11 nucleotides align to TRBD2. This CDR3 comprises 19 residues. Germline CDR1 is LGHNA and CDR2 is YNFKEQ. With V trimmed by 1 base and J by 1 base, 10 bases remained unmatched. The CDR3 protein is CASSQGTGTSGSGTDTQYF. For the CDR3, the DNA is TGTGCCAGCAGCCAAGGGACCGGGACTAGCGGATCCGGCACAGATACGCAGTATTTT.